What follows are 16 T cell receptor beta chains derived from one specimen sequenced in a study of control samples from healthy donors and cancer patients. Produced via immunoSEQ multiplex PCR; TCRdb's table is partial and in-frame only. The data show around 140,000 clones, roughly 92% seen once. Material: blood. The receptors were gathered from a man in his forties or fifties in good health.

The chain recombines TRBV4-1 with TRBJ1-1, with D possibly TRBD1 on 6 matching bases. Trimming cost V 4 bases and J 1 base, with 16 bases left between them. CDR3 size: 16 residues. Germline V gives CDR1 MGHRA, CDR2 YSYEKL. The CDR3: CASSPGGHATNTEAFF. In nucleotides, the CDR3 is TGCGCCAGCAGCCCTGGGGGCCACGCAACGAACACTGAAGCTTTCTTT.

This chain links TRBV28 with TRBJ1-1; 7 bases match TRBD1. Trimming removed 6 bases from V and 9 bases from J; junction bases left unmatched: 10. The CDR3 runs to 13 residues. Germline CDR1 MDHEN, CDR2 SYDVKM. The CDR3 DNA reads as TGTGCCAGCAGGCCGGGACAGCCATTTAAAGCTTTCTTT. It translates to CASRPGQPFKAFF.

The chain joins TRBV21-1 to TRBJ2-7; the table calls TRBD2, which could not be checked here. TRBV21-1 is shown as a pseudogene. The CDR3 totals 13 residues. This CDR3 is CASSALSSYEQYF. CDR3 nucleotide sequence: TGTGCCAGCAGCGCTCTTAGCTCCTACGAGCAGTACTTC.

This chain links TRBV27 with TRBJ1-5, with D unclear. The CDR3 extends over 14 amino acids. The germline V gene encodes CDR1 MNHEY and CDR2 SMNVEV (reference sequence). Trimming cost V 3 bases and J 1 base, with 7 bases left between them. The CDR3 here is CASSFRGSNQPQHF. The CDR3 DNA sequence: TGTGCCAGCAGTTTCCGAGGAAGCAATCAGCCCCAGCATTTT.

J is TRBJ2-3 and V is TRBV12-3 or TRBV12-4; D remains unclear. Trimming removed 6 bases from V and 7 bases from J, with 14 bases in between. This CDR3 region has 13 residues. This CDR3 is CASSTLPLNTQYF. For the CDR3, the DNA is TGTGCCAGCAGCACCTTACCCCTGAATACGCAGTATTTT.

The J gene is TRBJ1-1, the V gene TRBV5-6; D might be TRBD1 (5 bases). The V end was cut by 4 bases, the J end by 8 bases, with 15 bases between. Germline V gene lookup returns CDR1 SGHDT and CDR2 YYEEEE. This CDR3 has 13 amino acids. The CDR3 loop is CASSHSRDLEAFF. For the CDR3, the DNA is TGTGCCAGCAGCCACTCTCGGGACCTCGAAGCTTTCTTT.

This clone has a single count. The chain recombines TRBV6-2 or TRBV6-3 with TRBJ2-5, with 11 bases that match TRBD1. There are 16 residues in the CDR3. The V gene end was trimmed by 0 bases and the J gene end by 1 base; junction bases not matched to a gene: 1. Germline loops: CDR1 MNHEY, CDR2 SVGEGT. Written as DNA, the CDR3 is TGTGCCAGCAGTTACTCCGGGACAGGGGGCCAAGAGACCCAGTACTTC. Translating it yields CASSYSGTGGQETQYF.

CDR3 sequence reads: CASSPYPTGAITNYEQYF. CDR3 sequence (DNA): TGTGCCAGCAGTCCCTACCCGACAGGGGCCATAACCAACTACGAGCAGTACTTC. J is TRBJ2-7 and V is TRBV27, with 8 bases identical to TRBD1. V trimming: 5 bases; J trimming: 3 bases; junction bases outside the gene matches: 18. This CDR3 is 18 amino acids long. From germline, CDR1 is MNHEY and CDR2 SMNVEV (reference sequence).

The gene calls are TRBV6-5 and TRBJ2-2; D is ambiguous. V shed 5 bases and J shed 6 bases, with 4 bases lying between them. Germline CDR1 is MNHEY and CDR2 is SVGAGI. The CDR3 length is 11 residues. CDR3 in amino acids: CASSPPGELFF. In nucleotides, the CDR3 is TGTGCCAGCAGTCCCCCCGGGGAGCTGTTTTTT.

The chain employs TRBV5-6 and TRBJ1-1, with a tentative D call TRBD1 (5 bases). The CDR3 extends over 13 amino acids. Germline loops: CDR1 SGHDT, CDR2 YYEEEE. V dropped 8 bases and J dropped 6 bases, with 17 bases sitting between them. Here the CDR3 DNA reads TGTGCCAGTCAAAACGGGGGATCGGCTGAAGCTTTCTTT. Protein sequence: CASQNGGSAEAFF.

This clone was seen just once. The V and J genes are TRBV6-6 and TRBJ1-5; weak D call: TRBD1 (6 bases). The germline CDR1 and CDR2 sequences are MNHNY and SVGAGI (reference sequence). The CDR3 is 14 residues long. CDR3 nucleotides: TGTGTGAGCTCCTCGGACAGTAGCAATCAGCCCCAGCATTTT. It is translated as CVSSSDSSNQPQHF.

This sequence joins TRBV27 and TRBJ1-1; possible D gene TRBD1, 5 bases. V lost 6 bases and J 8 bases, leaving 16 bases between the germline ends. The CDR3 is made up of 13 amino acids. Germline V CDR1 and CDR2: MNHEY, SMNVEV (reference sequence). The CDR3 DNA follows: TGTGCCAGCAGGGGACGACCGCCTCTCGAAGCTTTCTTT. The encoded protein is CASRGRPPLEAFF.

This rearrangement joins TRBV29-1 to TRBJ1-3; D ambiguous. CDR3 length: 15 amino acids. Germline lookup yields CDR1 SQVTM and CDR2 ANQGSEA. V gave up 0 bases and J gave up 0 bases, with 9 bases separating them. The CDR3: CSVEDWYDSGNTIYF. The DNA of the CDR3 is TGCAGCGTTGAAGATTGGTACGACTCTGGAAACACCATATATTTT.

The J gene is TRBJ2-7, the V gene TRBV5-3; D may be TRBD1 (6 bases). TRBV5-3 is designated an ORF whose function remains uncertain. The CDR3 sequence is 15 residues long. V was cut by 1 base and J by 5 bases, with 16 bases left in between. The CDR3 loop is CARSLIGGQGNEQYF. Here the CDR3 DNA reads TGTGCCAGAAGCTTGATAGGCGGCCAGGGGAACGAGCAGTACTTC.

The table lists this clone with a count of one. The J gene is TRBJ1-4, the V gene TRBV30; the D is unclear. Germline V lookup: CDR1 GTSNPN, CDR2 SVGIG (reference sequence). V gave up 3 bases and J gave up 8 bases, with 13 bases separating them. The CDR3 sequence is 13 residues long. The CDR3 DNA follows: TGTGCCTGGAGGTCGAGGGTGAGGGAAAAACTGTTTTTT. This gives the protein CAWRSRVREKLFF.

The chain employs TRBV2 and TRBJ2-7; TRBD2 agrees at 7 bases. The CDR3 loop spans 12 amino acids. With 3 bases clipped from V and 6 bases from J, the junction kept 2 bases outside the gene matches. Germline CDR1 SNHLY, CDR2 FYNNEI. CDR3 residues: CASSETSSEQYF. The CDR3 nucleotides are TGTGCCAGCAGTGAGACTAGCTCCGAGCAGTACTTC.